In this sample, the clone carrying this T cell receptor (beta chain) turned up once. This sample was taken from a study of blood T cell repertoires in COVID-19. Study-level information: Researchers got acute and convalescent COVID-19 samples from the United States, Italy and Spain.

Germline V gene data show CDR1 as LGHNA and CDR2 as YNFKEQ. V lost 0 bases, J lost 3 bases, and 12 bases lay in between. The CDR3 totals 16 residues. Per the study methods: The authors estimated nucleated cell counts from reference gene primer amplification. Repertoires were generated with immunoSEQ multiplex PCR, while TCRdb's copy carries only in-frame clones and drops some. V and J calls plus clone size are reproduced from that table; the DNA served to infer D and trimming. The sample contains about 340,000 clones, 80% to 95% of which appear only once. This TCR came from a woman between 25 and 40 years old who had recovered from COVID-19. The sequencing sample was made of PBMCs or T cells enriched from blood (not recorded which). The chain recombines TRBV4-2 with TRBJ2-1, with a tentative D call TRBD1 (5 bases). As DNA, the CDR3 is TGTGCCAGCAGCCAAGATTCGACAGCCATCTACAATGAGCAGTTCTTC. Residues: CASSQDSTAIYNEQFF.